The entry that follows covers one T cell receptor beta chain sequence. This CDR3 region has 16 residues. CDR1 and CDR2 (germline): SSHAT, FNYEAQ (reference sequence). Between the trimmed V and J ends, which lost 2 bases and 2 bases, there was a span of 13 bases. The data were taken from a study of T-cell reconstitution after alpha-beta-depleted transplantation in children. A TCRbeta library incorporating unique molecular identifiers was prepared. One entry per CDR3 protein, called by TCRdb with MiXCR from the PCR reads. The data hold some 600,000 distinct CDR3 sequences, with 16% observed a single time.

This clonotype was obtained from a human donor who donated a stem cell graft to a child with acute myeloid leukemia. Sequencing was performed on PBMCs from the stem cell graft donor, taken from the stem cell graft. This chain uses TRBV7-7 with TRBJ2-1, with D possibly matching TRBD2 (6 bases). The CDR3 loop is CASSLSTRAAYNEQFF. The CDR3 nucleotides read TGTGCCAGCAGCTTATCGACTAGGGCGGCCTACAATGAGCAGTTCTTC. Full variable domain (outside the CDR3, taken from reference TRBV7-7 and TRBJ2-1): GAGVSQSPRYKVTKRGQDVTLRCDPISSHATLYWYQQALGQGPEFLTYFNYEAQPDKSGLPSDRFSAERPEGSISTLTIQRTEQRDSAMYRCASSLSTRAAYNEQFFGPGTRLTVL.